Following are 27 T cell receptor beta chains from one sample sequenced in a study of blood T cell repertoires in COVID-19. Repertoires were generated with immunoSEQ multiplex PCR, while TCRdb's copy carries only in-frame clones and drops some. This sample has 300,000 to 400,000 clones, with roughly 86% found just once. Sequenced sample: peripheral blood. These receptors all come from a human donor in a cohort sampled during active COVID-19.

This chain links TRBV19 with TRBJ1-1, with TRBD1 identical over 12 bases. Germline V gene sequence: CDR1 LNHDA, CDR2 SQIVND (reference sequence). CDR3 length: 16 amino acids. V shed 5 bases, J shed 11 bases, and the junction held 15 bases outside the gene matches. Here the CDR3 reads CASSSPGTGGYVVAFF. The CDR3 bases are TGTGCCAGTAGTTCTCCTGGGACAGGGGGCTATGTGGTGGCTTTCTTT.

CDR3 loop: CASSSGQGLGYTF. The DNA of the CDR3 is TGCGCCAGCAGCTCGGGACAGGGACTTGGCTACACCTTC. The chain has TRBV5-1 and TRBJ1-2; 9 nucleotides match TRBD1. Germline assignment: CDR1 SGHRS and CDR2 YFSETQ. There are 13 residues in the CDR3. J gave up 7 bases and V 3 bases, and 4 bases lay outside the gene matches.

V usage is TRBV3-1 (or the pseudogene TRBV3-2) and J usage is TRBJ2-1, with D perhaps TRBD2 (7 bases). The CDR3 is 14 residues long. Germline assignment: CDR1 LGHDT and CDR2 YNNKEL (reference sequence). The V end lost 8 bases, the J end lost 4 bases, and 15 bases lay between the germline ends. This CDR3 reads CASSWGGRYNEQFF. In DNA, the CDR3 is TGTGCCAGCTCCTGGGGGGGGCGGTACAATGAGCAGTTCTTC.

This clone was counted a single time. The rearrangement joins TRBV10-3 to TRBJ1-1, with D possibly being TRBD1 (6 bases). Deletions cut 4 bases from V and 7 bases from J, with 16 bases between. The CDR3 runs to 14 residues. The V gene's germline CDR1 is ENHRY and CDR2 SYGVKD. The chain's CDR3 is CAISAPGVRGEAFF. CDR3 nucleotide sequence: TGTGCCATCAGTGCCCCAGGGGTGAGGGGTGAAGCTTTCTTT.

The gene calls are TRBV30 and TRBJ2-2, with D perhaps matching TRBD2 (5 bases). The CDR3 runs 15 residues. The germline gives CDR1 GTSNPN, CDR2 SVGIG (reference sequence). The V and J ends lost 0 bases and 4 bases respectively, with 12 bases between them. The CDR3 here is CAWSVSLGATGELFF. CDR3 sequence (DNA): TGTGCCTGGAGTGTATCTCTGGGAGCCACCGGGGAGCTGTTTTTT. The variable domain in full, with the rest retrieved from reference TRBV30 and TRBJ2-2, is SQTIHQWPATLVQPVGSPLSLECTVEGTSNPNLYWYRQAAGRGLQLLFYSVGIGQISSEVPQNLSASRPQDRQFILSSKKLLLSDSGFYLCAWSVSLGATGELFFGEGSRLTVL.

This chain connects TRBV19 to TRBJ2-5, with a possible D match to TRBD2 (6 bases). The V end lost 5 bases, the J end lost 5 bases, and 12 bases lay between the germline ends. Germline V gene sequence: CDR1 LNHDA, CDR2 SQIVND (reference sequence). The CDR3 has 13 amino acids. The CDR3 region is CASSVDRGETQYF. CDR3 coding DNA: TGTGCCAGTAGTGTGGACCGGGGGGAGACCCAGTACTTC.

The chain couples TRBV3-1 (or the pseudogene TRBV3-2) to TRBJ2-2; a possible D gene is TRBD1 (6 bases). The CDR3 runs to 15 residues. V was trimmed by 4 bases and J by 0 bases, leaving 9 bases between them. The germline V gene has CDR1 LGHDT and CDR2 YNNKEL (reference sequence). CDR3 in amino acids: CASSPRGTNTGELFF. In DNA, the CDR3 is TGTGCCAGCAGCCCCAGGGGTACGAACACCGGGGAGCTGTTTTTT.

The rearrangement joins TRBV5-1 to TRBJ1-1; D is uncertain. CDR1 is SGHRS, CDR2 YFSETQ, per germline. The CDR3 loop spans 14 amino acids. The ends were cut back, 3 bases at V and 1 base at J, with 10 bases in the middle. The CDR3 loop is CASSSSSENTEAFF. In DNA form, the CDR3 reads TGCGCCAGCAGCTCGTCTAGCGAGAACACTGAAGCTTTCTTT.

The chain is built from TRBV10-2 and TRBJ2-7; TRBD2 might be the D (6 bases). The CDR3 covers 13 residues. V lost 4 bases to trimming and J lost 6 bases, with 13 bases between them. Germline V gene data show CDR1 as WSHSY and CDR2 as SAAADI. This CDR3 is CASSALSEGEQYF. CDR3 DNA: TGCGCCAGCAGTGCCCTTTCGGAGGGCGAGCAGTACTTC.

The gene calls are TRBV6-5 and TRBJ2-1; no firm D call. This CDR3 has 15 amino acids. With 5 bases removed from V and 0 bases from J, the gap between germline ends came to 11 bases. Germline V gene lookup returns CDR1 MNHEY and CDR2 SVGAGI. In DNA form, the CDR3 reads TGTGCCAGCAGTACCTCGACAAGCTCCTACAATGAGCAGTTCTTC. It encodes CASSTSTSSYNEQFF.

The chain joins TRBV27 to TRBJ2-5; D remains ambiguous. The CDR3 has 15 residues. Trimming removed 4 bases from V and 2 bases from J, with 14 bases in between. The germline V gene encodes CDR1 MNHEY and CDR2 SMNVEV (reference sequence). The DNA of the CDR3 is TGTGCCAGCAGTTCAAGACTCGATACACAAGAGACCCAGTACTTC. Protein product: CASSSRLDTQETQYF.

The chain has TRBV19 and TRBJ2-1, with 14 bases matching TRBD2. The CDR3 is made up of 17 amino acids. From germline, CDR1 is LNHDA and CDR2 SQIVND (reference sequence). V was pared by 7 bases and J by 7 bases, with 12 bases of the junction left unmatched. The CDR3 sequence: CASTSYGGLAGGNEQFF. The CDR3 DNA reads as TGTGCCAGTACCTCATATGGAGGACTAGCGGGAGGTAATGAGCAGTTCTTC.

V usage is TRBV7-3 and J usage is TRBJ2-1, with 10 bases that match TRBD2. J gave up 9 bases and V 2 bases, and 7 bases lay outside the gene matches. CDR3 length: 15 amino acids. Germline V gene sequence: CDR1 SGHTA, CDR2 FQGTGA. Here the CDR3 reads CASSLVLAGEGEQFF. The CDR3 coding sequence is TGTGCCAGCAGCTTAGTCCTAGCGGGAGAAGGTGAGCAGTTCTTC.

This clone has more than one count but fewer than ten. The rearrangement links TRBV30 to TRBJ2-7; D is uncertain. CDR1 is GTSNPN, CDR2 SVGIG, per germline (reference sequence). The CDR3 length is 13 residues. The V end was cut by 0 bases, the J end by 3 bases, with 9 bases between. This chain's CDR3 is CAWSVSSIYEQYF. The CDR3, as DNA: TGTGCCTGGAGTGTTTCGAGTATCTACGAGCAGTACTTC.

The chain uses TRBV29-1 and TRBJ2-2, with 11 bases aligning to TRBD1. V lost 5 bases, J lost 5 bases, and 4 bases stayed unmatched. Germline lookup yields CDR1 SQVTM and CDR2 ANQGSEA. The CDR3 consists of 14 residues. The DNA of the CDR3 is TGCAGCGTTCTCCGGGACAGGGGGACCGGGGAGCTGTTTTTT. As protein: CSVLRDRGTGELFF.

This clone was seen more than once but under ten times. The chain joins TRBV7-2 to TRBJ2-3, with 8 positions matching TRBD2. The trim removed 5 bases at V and 0 bases at J, leaving 13 bases unmatched. CDR1 and CDR2 (germline): SGHTA, FQGNSA. CDR3 length equals 18 residues. For the CDR3, the DNA is TGTGCCAGCAGCCTACCGCTGAGCGGGGGTAGGAGCACAGATACGCAGTATTTT. Protein: CASSLPLSGGRSTDTQYF.

V gene TRBV27 combines with J gene TRBJ1-2, with D unclear. The CDR3 sequence is 13 residues long. The ends were cut back, 5 bases at V and 4 bases at J, with 11 bases in the middle. CDR1 MNHEY and CDR2 SMNVEV come from the germline V gene (reference sequence). CDR3 sequence: CASSKSDLYGYTF. CDR3 DNA: TGTGCCAGCAGTAAGTCAGATCTCTATGGCTACACCTTC.

J is TRBJ2-7 and V is TRBV6-5; no definite D call. Germline CDR1 is MNHEY and CDR2 is SVGAGI. V shed 0 bases and J shed 4 bases, with 16 bases lying between them. The CDR3 length is 16 residues. The CDR3 here is CASSYSVGPVPYEQYF. CDR3 sequence (DNA): TGTGCCAGCAGTTACTCGGTGGGCCCCGTCCCGTACGAGCAGTACTTC.

This chain connects TRBV2 to TRBJ2-7; D uncertain. Germline V gene data show CDR1 as SNHLY and CDR2 as FYNNEI. The CDR3 runs to 14 residues. Trimming stripped 5 bases from V and 4 bases from J, with 15 bases between. The CDR3 DNA reads TGTGCCAGCAGTTCTGCAAGACATCCATACGAGCAGTACTTC. This encodes CASSSARHPYEQYF.

The chain carries TRBV27 and TRBJ2-7; 8 nucleotides match TRBD2. V dropped 4 bases and J dropped 10; count of bases not matched to a gene: 6. Germline V gives CDR1 MNHEY, CDR2 SMNVEV (reference sequence). The length of the CDR3 is 12 residues. CDR3 in DNA: TGTGCCAGCAGTTCCCCCGGGGGGGTTCAGTACTTC. Encoded protein: CASSSPGGVQYF.

The gene calls are TRBV5-1 and TRBJ2-6; TRBD1 matches at 10 bases. CDR1 SGHRS and CDR2 YFSETQ come from the germline V gene. The V segment lost 5 bases and the J segment 0 bases; nucleotides outside the gene matches: 5. The CDR3 is 17 amino acids. The CDR3 loop reads CASRWTGGSSGANVLTF. The CDR3 DNA is TGCGCCAGCAGATGGACAGGGGGAAGCTCTGGGGCCAACGTCCTGACTTTC.

The chain joins TRBV27 to TRBJ2-7; 13 positions agree with TRBD2. Per germline, CDR1 MNHEY and CDR2 SMNVEV (reference sequence). Unmatched junction bases numbered 7, after V lost 5 bases and J lost 0 bases. This CDR3 spans 17 amino acids. The CDR3 region has the DNA TGTGCCAGCAGTAAATTCAGGACTAGCGGGAGCTCCTACGAGCAGTACTTC. This gives the protein CASSKFRTSGSSYEQYF.

The V gene is TRBV19, the J gene TRBJ1-1, with a weak D call TRBD1 (6 bases). V gave up 7 bases and J gave up 4 bases, with 22 bases separating them. This CDR3 comprises 16 residues. Germline V gives CDR1 LNHDA, CDR2 SQIVND (reference sequence). The CDR3 loop reads CASNEGSRGRSTEAFF. The DNA for the CDR3 is TGTGCCAGTAATGAGGGGAGCAGGGGCAGGAGCACTGAAGCTTTCTTT.

CDR3 residues: CATSRDSQGVHGYTF. The CDR3 DNA follows: TGTGCCACCAGCAGAGATTCGCAGGGGGTTCATGGCTACACCTTC. This chain uses TRBV15 with TRBJ1-2; 7 nucleotides line up with TRBD1. V shed 0 bases, J shed 6 bases, and the junction held 7 bases outside the gene matches. The germline V gene has CDR1 LNHNV and CDR2 YYDKDF (reference sequence). The CDR3 sequence is 15 residues long. Full variable domain (rest looked up from reference TRBV15 and TRBJ1-2): DAMVIQNPRYQVTQFGKPVTLSCSQTLNHNVMYWYQQKSSQAPKLLFHYYDKDFNNEADTPDNFQSRRPNTSFCFLDIRSPGLGDTAMYLCATSRDSQGVHGYTFGSGTRLTVV.

The V gene is TRBV15, the J gene TRBJ2-7; 11 bases fit TRBD2. V lost 5 bases and J lost 5; bases outside the gene matches: 8. Looked up from germline, CDR1 is LNHNV and CDR2 is YYDKDF (reference sequence). This CDR3 has 15 residues. CDR3 bases: TGTGCCACCAGCCACCCTACTAGCGGGAGAGACGAGCAGTACTTC. This gives the protein CATSHPTSGRDEQYF.

The chain joins TRBV4-2 to TRBJ1-3; D remains unclear. Germline CDR1 is LGHNA and CDR2 is YNFKEQ. The CDR3 sequence is 14 residues long. V dropped 1 base and J dropped 5 bases, with 9 bases sitting between them. This CDR3 reads CASSQVVARNTIYF. The CDR3 coding sequence is TGTGCCAGCAGCCAAGTGGTGGCTCGAAACACCATATATTTT.

The chain uses TRBV4-1 and TRBJ1-3, with a tentative D call TRBD1 (5 bases). In germline, CDR1 is MGHRA, CDR2 YSYEKL. The CDR3 is 15 amino acids. V lost 1 base and J lost 4, with 11 bases in between. CDR3 in DNA: TGCGCCAGCAGCCAAGTCCAGGGTTCCGGAAACACCATATATTTT. This sequence encodes CASSQVQGSGNTIYF.